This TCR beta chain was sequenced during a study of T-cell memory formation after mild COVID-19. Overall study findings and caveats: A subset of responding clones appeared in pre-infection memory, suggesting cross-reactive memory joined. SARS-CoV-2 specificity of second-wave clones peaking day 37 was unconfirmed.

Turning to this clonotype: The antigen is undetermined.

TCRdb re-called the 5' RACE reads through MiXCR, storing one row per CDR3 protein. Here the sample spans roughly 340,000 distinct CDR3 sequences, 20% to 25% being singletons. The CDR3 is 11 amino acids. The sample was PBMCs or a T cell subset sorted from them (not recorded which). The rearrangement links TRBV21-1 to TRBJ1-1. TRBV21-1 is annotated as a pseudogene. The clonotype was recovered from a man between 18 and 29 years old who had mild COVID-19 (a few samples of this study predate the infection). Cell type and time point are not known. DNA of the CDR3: TGTGCCAGCAAGATCAACACTGAAGCTTTCTTT. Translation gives CASKINTEAFF.